This entry is about one T cell receptor beta chain. Its cognate antigen has yet to be identified. No much larger clonotype is one base removed from it; base qualities were not supplied. This specimen comes from a study of tumor and adjacent non-tumor tissue in lung cancer (dated by TCRdb to 2016 to 2018). Turning to the overall study: The cohort included more than nine adenocarcinoma, 2 squamous cell carcinoma and 1 small cell lung cancer patients. Bulk TCRbeta repertoires were compared between lung tumor tissue and matched distant non-tumor lung tissue obtained from more than 12 lung cancer patients. In total, sequencing yielded 130,000,000 or so productive TCRbeta reads, which works out to an average of approximately 4 million reads per sample. Approximately 31 paired specimens, one tumor and one normal lung sample per patient, were profiled by TCRbeta CDR3 sequencing. The 15 enrolled patients, of whom approximately ten were men and 5 were women, were aged about 31 to 76 years and were diagnosed with TNM stage I to III disease. What the authors observed across the whole study: TCR diversity was significantly higher in younger patients, and higher tumor TCR diversity was associated with shorter overall and disease-free survival. TCR diversity (inverse Simpson) was significantly higher in tumor than in normal lung tissue (around 450 vs 160, P = 0.0075, Mann-Whitney U test). Because peripheral blood was not sequenced, the blood TCRbeta repertoires of the lung cancer patients in the study went unexamined. A significantly larger cumulative share of the repertoire was made up by the top 100 clones in normal lung than in tumor tissue. Neither the sequencing platform nor unique molecular identifiers are mentioned in the methods. Only around 16 patients were in the cohort, and the authors stated that larger samples and more detailed clinical data are needed.

V is trimmed back by 5 bases and J by 5 bases, and the junction contains 11 bases that no gene match accounts for. CDR1 and CDR2, looked up from the germline V gene (reference sequence), are SEHNR and FQNEAQ. Inclusive of the bounding cysteine and phenylalanine, the CDR3 is 16 residues long. CDR3 DNA is the only sequence kept; it has 48 bases, read in frame from the first base. RNA was isolated from bulk unsorted tissue, and RNA quality was assessed with a NanoDrop ND-1000 and an Agilent 2100. The normal lung samples consisted of distant non-tumor tissue collected more than 3 cm from the tumor edge. Newly diagnosed lung cancer patients without prior chemotherapy who had been admitted for thoracic surgery in China between August and November 2014 were enrolled as donors. The study excluded patients who had received radiotherapy or chemotherapy before or who had another cancer at the same time. Surgical tissue pieces of 1-2 cm3 were preserved in RNAlater solution and were kept at -80 degrees C until use.

Library construction relied on multiplex PCR. Sequencing was carried out with an Illumina HiSeq 2500. TCRbeta libraries were constructed through three rounds of nested PCR with primers (Table S4) according to protocols adapted from ARM-PCR. PCR products of 200-500 bp were gel-excised and purified with the QIAquick gel extraction kit before sequencing. Turning to the authors' computational methods: Trimmomatic was used to clean the reads, FLASH was used to merge the reads into complete CDR3 sequences, and MiTCR was used to assign the reads to V(D)J germline segments. Clonal diversity was calculated as the inverse Simpson's index using VDJtools. In-frame sequences without a premature stop codon were defined as productive reads. TCRdb ran its own pipeline on the public reads, namely fastp trimming at Q25 and MiXCR clone calling, and kept in-frame beta chains. Identical CDR3 protein sequences are pooled into one entry, listed with their most common genes and DNA. None of the V and J calls come from the authors' own analysis; TCRdb made them. The sample records 110,000 or so distinct CDR3 sequences, around 57% of which are singletons. Of the sample, over 15% is held by the ten largest clones.

This TCR derives from a man aged 60 to 69 with non-small cell lung cancer. The rearranged segments are TRBV7-9 and TRBJ2-1; 8 middle bases align to TRBD2. The sample was distant non-tumor lung tissue. Here is the DNA: TGTGCCAGCAGCCCTAGTCGGGGGGGGGACCACAATGAGCAGTTCTTC. The resulting protein is CASSPSRGGDHNEQFF.